This T cell receptor (beta chain) was recovered during a study of cytomegalovirus exposure and HLA in healthy donors (dated by TCRdb to the late 2010s). Notes on the research overall: A later analysis indicated that the roughly 120 validation repertoires were generated on the platform also employed for the 670 or so repertoires of the first cohort. The study was designed to test whether signatures of past pathogen exposure could be identified by cataloging public T cell receptors. In addition to the first cohort of 650 to 800 subjects, a separate validation cohort of some 120 different subjects was used. The study combined high-throughput TCR immunosequencing, statistical association of individual TCRs with disease status, and machine learning to predict cytomegalovirus infection status. Broad study findings and their caveats: All 120 or so repertoires were used to score co-occurrence in the validation cohort in a later analysis, because that analysis had no HLA typing for the cohort. The authors suggested that the approach could potentially be extended to other disease states and immunological phenotypes. Cytomegalovirus status was reported to be diagnosed by the classifier with high specificity and sensitivity in both the original and validation cohorts. Subsequent analysis determined that TCRs grouped into clusters in the first cohort also showed a tendency toward co-occurrence across the 120 validation repertoires, and 85% to 95% of cluster scores exceeded 0. Across donors, most TCR sequences were observed very rarely, whereas some public TCRs were present in many individuals. A total of about 180 TCR beta chains were listed by the study as associated with cytomegalovirus. In vitro tests confirmed that a few of the cytomegalovirus-associated TCR beta chains recognize cytomegalovirus antigens.

Taken from the germline V gene, the CDR1 and CDR2 loops are MGHRA and YSYEKL. Taken from cysteine to phenylalanine, the CDR3 has 14 residues. Only the CDR3 part of the read is kept: 42 bases, read in frame from the first base. V is cut by 0 bases and J by 15 bases, and the space between the germline ends is 18 bases. Separate from the roughly 700-subject first cohort, the validation cohort of roughly 130 subjects was the group to which the donors belonged. The library was produced with the immunoSEQ multiplex PCR assay. The published analysis was carried out like this. A statistical classification framework was developed to diagnose cytomegalovirus status using the catalog of TCR beta chain sequences. TCRdb obtained this table from immuneACCESS and retained in-frame rearrangements with V and J assigned. These tables miss some clones; where compared with another copy, unresolved V genes account for less than half of the shortfall, and the remainder is unexplained. V and J calls and clone size are those listed in that table; D and trimming were worked out from the DNA. This sample gives 120,000 to 150,000 clones in total; about 89% of them show up just once. About 3.1% of the sample belongs to the ten largest clones.

Notes on this clone: Its cognate antigen has yet to be identified. The sample holds no much larger clone one base away, and base qualities are not on file.

The sequence was collected from a woman between 18 and 30 years old in good health and CMV-seropositive. Specimen: PBMCs. The rearranged segments are TRBV4-1 and TRBJ2-1; perhaps TRBD2 is the D gene, with 6 bases matching. At the DNA level, the sequence is TGCGCCAGCAGCCAAGACCGGGGGACCCGAGGGGCGTTCTTC. The encoded protein is CASSQDRGTRGAFF.